These 24 T cell receptor beta chains came from one sample sequenced in a study of blood T cell repertoires in COVID-19. Generated by immunoSEQ multiplex PCR, the TCRdb table keeps only in-frame clones and is missing some. The data show nearly 350,000 clones, with about nine tenths seen just once and roughly 6.6% held by the top ten. Material for sequencing was peripheral blood. Receptors originate from a woman in her seventies with COVID-19, enrolled during active disease.

The chain has TRBV19 and TRBJ1-2, with unresolved D. The CDR3 is 12 residues long. The V end was cut by 3 bases, the J end by 8 bases, with 10 bases between. In germline, CDR1 is LNHDA, CDR2 SQIVND (reference sequence). DNA of the CDR3: TGTGCCAGTAGTATCCCCCCTTCCGGCTACACCTTC. It encodes CASSIPPSGYTF.

V usage is TRBV27 and J usage is TRBJ2-3; D is ambiguous. There are 11 residues in the CDR3. Germline CDR1 is MNHEY and CDR2 is SMNVEV (reference sequence). V was pared by 3 bases and J by 6 bases, with 4 bases between. The DNA of the CDR3 is TGTGCCAGCAGTTTTCTGGATACGCAGTATTTT. Translated: CASSFLDTQYF.

The rearrangement joins TRBV4-1 to TRBJ1-1; D is ambiguous. The CDR3 loop spans 15 amino acids. The V end was cut by 1 base, the J end by 3 bases, with 12 bases between. Per the germline V gene, CDR1 is MGHRA and CDR2 is YSYEKL. The CDR3 protein is CASSQANPLHTEAFF. The CDR3 DNA sequence: TGCGCCAGCAGCCAAGCTAATCCCCTCCACACTGAAGCTTTCTTT.

This clone was picked up one time. Other DNA sequences in this sample translate to the same CDR3. The chain combines TRBV27 with TRBJ2-7, with D possibly matching TRBD1 (5 bases). The CDR3 has 13 residues. The germline V and J ends were trimmed by 0 bases and 4 bases, with 7 bases remaining between them. CDR1 is MNHEY and CDR2 is SMNVEV in the germline V gene (reference sequence). CDR3 region: CASSLSSGYEQYF. CDR3 nucleotide sequence: TGTGCCAGCAGTTTATCCTCAGGGTACGAGCAGTACTTC.

The V and J genes are TRBV13 and TRBJ2-7, with 7 positions matching TRBD1. Trimming took 7 bases from V and 4 from J; bases not matched to a gene: 10. Germline CDR1 PRHDT, CDR2 FYEKMQ (reference sequence). This CDR3 region has 14 residues. The CDR3 DNA is TGTGCCAGCACCACACAGGGGCGTCGGTACGAGCAGTACTTC. The encoded protein is CASTTQGRRYEQYF.

The chain links TRBV2 to TRBJ1-2; 7 bases match TRBD1. Germline V lookup: CDR1 SNHLY, CDR2 FYNNEI. The trim removed 7 bases at V and 2 bases at J, leaving 7 bases unmatched. The CDR3 spans 14 residues. The CDR3 DNA reads TGTGCCAGCACAGGGGGACAGAAAAACTATGGCTACACCTTC. Translating gives CASTGGQKNYGYTF.

This clone was seen only a few times. The rearrangement links TRBV29-1 to TRBJ2-7, with 9 nucleotides matching TRBD1. J gave up 6 bases and V 7 bases, and 7 bases lay outside the gene matches. The CDR3 covers 12 residues. Germline values: CDR1 SQVTM, CDR2 ANQGSEA. CDR3 nucleotides: TGCAGCGCCGGGACAGGGATGGGCGAGCAGTACTTC. It codes for CSAGTGMGEQYF.

This clone occurred once. The V call is TRBV7-9, the J call TRBJ2-1; TRBD2 is a possible D gene (5 bases). This CDR3 spans 13 amino acids. V lost 5 bases and J 8 bases, leaving 13 bases between the germline ends. Germline V gene data show CDR1 as SEHNR and CDR2 as FQNEAQ (reference sequence). The DNA of the CDR3 is TGTGCCAGCAGCAGTCAGAGGGCCCATGAGCAGTTCTTC. Residues: CASSSQRAHEQFF.

V and J are TRBV6-1 and TRBJ1-4, with unresolved D. Trimming left V 0 bases short and J 7 bases short, with 3 bases between. The germline CDR1 and CDR2 sequences are MNHNS and SASEGT. The CDR3 has 12 amino acids. The CDR3 region is CASSEASEKLFF. For the CDR3, the DNA is TGTGCCAGCAGTGAAGCCTCTGAAAAACTGTTTTTT.

The chain joins TRBV28 to TRBJ1-5, with 7 bases aligning to TRBD1. With V trimmed by 5 bases and J by 0 bases, 13 bases remained unmatched. CDR3 length equals 18 residues. Germline V CDR1 and CDR2: MDHEN, SYDVKM. CDR3 coding DNA: TGTGCCAGCAGTCGCCTCCGGGACAGAGAATATAGCAATCAGCCCCAGCATTTT. It translates to CASSRLRDREYSNQPQHF. The full variable domain, its missing parts supplied by reference TRBV28 and TRBJ1-5, is DVKVTQSSRYLVKRTGEKVFLECVQDMDHENMFWYRQDPGLGLRLIYFSYDVKMKEKGDIPEGYSVSREKKERFSLILESASTNQTSMYLCASSRLRDREYSNQPQHFGDGTRLSIL.

The rearrangement links TRBV18 to TRBJ1-5; 10 bases agree with TRBD1. With V trimmed by 6 bases and J by 2 bases, 10 bases remained unmatched. The CDR3 runs to 17 residues. From germline, CDR1 is KGHSH and CDR2 LQKENI. For the CDR3, the DNA is TGTGCCAGCTCTGCCGGGACAGGGGATTGGGGCAATCAGCCCCAGCATTTT. This sequence encodes CASSAGTGDWGNQPQHF. The full variable domain, in which reference TRBV18 and TRBJ1-5 provide the parts outside the CDR3, is NAGVMQNPRHLVRRRGQEARLRCSPMKGHSHVYWYRQLPEEGLKFMVYLQKENIIDESGMPKERFSAEFPKEGPSILRIQQVVRGDSAAYFCASSAGTGDWGNQPQHFGDGTRLSIL.

The chain combines TRBV5-8 with TRBJ2-6; 9 nucleotides line up with TRBD1. The CDR3 is 20 residues long. Trimming removed 1 base from V and 0 bases from J; junction bases left unmatched: 11. CDR1 SGHTS and CDR2 YDEGEE come from the germline V gene. The CDR3 DNA is TGTGCCAGCAGCTTGATAACAGGGGGCAGGAGGTACTCTGGGGCCAACGTCCTGACTTTC. Encoded protein: CASSLITGGRRYSGANVLTF.

Only one count was recorded for this clone. The CDR3 spells CASSLEAGWEQYF. In nucleotides, the CDR3 is TGTGCCAGCAGCTTAGAGGCGGGGTGGGAGCAGTACTTC. The chain combines TRBV7-8 with TRBJ2-7, with a possible D match to TRBD2 (6 bases). V was clipped by 1 base and J by 7 bases, with 11 bases between them. Per the germline V gene, CDR1 is SGHVS and CDR2 is FQNEAQ. The CDR3 is 13 amino acids.

The rearrangement uses TRBV23-1 and TRBJ2-4; 16 positions match TRBD2. TRBV23-1 is flagged as an ORF with uncertain function. The ends lost 6 bases at V and 0 bases at J; junction bases unmatched: 8. The CDR3 has 19 amino acids. Here the CDR3 DNA reads TGCGCCAGCAGGGGGACTAGCGGGGGGGCTTGGTCAGCCAAAAACATTCAGTACTTC. Protein: CASRGTSGGAWSAKNIQYF.

This sequence joins TRBV6-5 and TRBJ1-6, with 7 nucleotides matching TRBD1. The germline CDR1 and CDR2 sequences are MNHEY and SVGAGI. J was trimmed by 8 bases and V by 6 bases; bases with no gene match: 10. CDR3 length: 15 residues. The CDR3 loop is CASSRSQGRDSPLHF. In DNA form, the CDR3 reads TGTGCCAGCAGCAGATCACAGGGGAGAGATTCACCCCTCCACTTT.

V gene TRBV5-1 combines with J gene TRBJ2-2; 7 bases fit TRBD1. V shed 5 bases and J 2 bases; nucleotides not matched to a gene: 6. The germline V gene encodes CDR1 SGHRS and CDR2 YFSETQ. The CDR3 runs 15 residues. The CDR3 is CASSLDRVNTGELFF. The CDR3 nucleotides are TGCGCCAGCAGTCTCGACAGGGTCAACACCGGGGAGCTGTTTTTT.

V usage is TRBV12-3 or TRBV12-4 and J usage is TRBJ1-1; D ambiguous. CDR3 length: 13 amino acids. The ends were cut back, 2 bases at V and 3 bases at J, with 7 bases in the middle. DNA of the CDR3: TGTGCCAGCAGTTTAATGGCGGACACTGAAGCTTTCTTT. It codes for CASSLMADTEAFF.

The CDR3 nucleotides are TGTGCCAGCTCACCCTCTAGCGGGGGCACAGATACGCAGTATTTT. Encoded protein: CASSPSSGGTDTQYF. The rearrangement uses TRBV18 and TRBJ2-3, with 9 bases matching TRBD2. The ends lost 3 bases at V and 1 base at J; junction bases unmatched: 2. Germline V CDR1 and CDR2: KGHSH, LQKENI. The CDR3 runs 15 residues.

The chain joins TRBV5-8 to TRBJ1-2; D gene uncertain. The CDR3 sequence is 15 residues long. Germline CDR1 and CDR2: SGHTS and YDEGEE. The V end was cut by 3 bases, the J end by 0 bases, with 12 bases between. The CDR3 here is CASSSIPLANYGYTF. The CDR3, as DNA: TGTGCCAGCAGCTCTATACCTCTAGCTAACTATGGCTACACCTTC.

The chain combines TRBV19 with TRBJ2-3; 12 bases line up with TRBD2. This CDR3 spans 17 amino acids. The germline CDR1 and CDR2 sequences are LNHDA and SQIVND (reference sequence). V shed 1 base and J 5 bases; nucleotides not matched to a gene: 7. The CDR3 DNA sequence: TGTGCCAGTAGTATAGGGCTAGCGGGGGGGCCGCAAGATACGCAGTATTTT. This translates into CASSIGLAGGPQDTQYF.

The chain links TRBV30 to TRBJ1-3; 7 bases align to TRBD1. The CDR3 contains 15 residues. Germline-derived CDR1 and CDR2 are GTSNPN and SVGIG (reference sequence). The V gene end was trimmed by 4 bases and the J gene end by 0 bases; junction bases not matched to a gene: 6. This CDR3 reads CAWTKDRLSGNTIYF. CDR3 in DNA: TGTGCCTGGACCAAGGACAGGCTCTCTGGAAACACCATATATTTT.

This clone showed up just once. This chain connects TRBV4-3 to TRBJ1-2, with D perhaps matching TRBD1 (5 bases). CDR1 LGHNA and CDR2 YSLEER come from the germline V gene. Trimming stripped 3 bases from V and 7 bases from J, with 12 bases between. The CDR3 spans 13 residues. CDR3 in DNA: TGCGCCAGCAGCCACAGGGATATAAGTGGCTACACCTTC. Its translation: CASSHRDISGYTF.

V is TRBV3-1 (or the pseudogene TRBV3-2) and J is TRBJ1-1; maybe TRBD1 (5 bases). The CDR3 is made up of 15 amino acids. The V end lost 4 bases, the J end lost 7 bases, and 19 bases lay between the germline ends. CDR1 and CDR2 (germline): LGHDT, YNNKEL (reference sequence). The CDR3: CASSPWGGRRNEAFF. The CDR3 bases are TGTGCCAGCAGCCCTTGGGGGGGAAGGCGGAATGAAGCTTTCTTT.

The rearrangement uses TRBV7-9 and TRBJ1-2; TRBD1 aligns across 9 bases. The length of the CDR3 is 15 residues. Germline CDR1 reads SEHNR; CDR2 reads FQNEAQ (reference sequence). V trimming: 4 bases; J trimming: 1 base; junction bases outside the gene matches: 4. The CDR3 spells CASSWGQGLNYGYTF. As DNA, the CDR3 is TGTGCCAGCAGCTGGGGACAGGGCCTTAACTATGGCTACACCTTC.